Listed below are T cell receptor beta chains from one sample, sequenced in a study of cytomegalovirus exposure and HLA in healthy donors. The assay was immunoSEQ multiplex PCR, and TCRdb's table has in-frame clones only and misses some. Seen here are approximately 110,000 clones, about 88% observed once, and the top ten hold more than 2%. The specimen sequenced was PBMCs. These receptors were obtained from a woman under 30 in good health and CMV-seronegative. The CDR3 runs from the conserved cysteine through the conserved F or W. The D gene is left open where the match is weak. Only some rows state a clone size, as once, few, many or a class for expanded clones.

abundance	d_gene	v_gene	j_gene	CDR3aa	CDR3nt
once	-	TRBV30	TRBJ2-5	CAWSAGLQETQYF	TGTGCCTGGAGTGCAGGACTCCAAGAGACCCAGTACTTC
-	TRBD1	TRBV19	TRBJ2-7	CASSDGQGYEQYF	TGTGCCAGTAGTGACGGACAGGGTTACGAGCAGTACTTC
-	-	TRBV2	TRBJ2-1	CASLFYRDEQFF	TGTGCCAGCTTATTCTACAGGGATGAGCAGTTCTTC
-	-	TRBV19	TRBJ2-3	CASSMGDFSDTQYF	TGTGCCAGTAGTATGGGGGACTTTTCAGATACGCAGTATTTT
-	-	TRBV15	TRBJ1-5	CATSSNLNSNQPQHF	TGTGCCACCAGCTCGAACCTAAATAGCAATCAGCCCCAGCATTTT
-	TRBD1	TRBV7-9	TRBJ2-4	CASSLGRGQINIQYF	TGTGCCAGCAGCTTAGGCAGGGGGCAGATAAACATTCAGTACTTC
many	-	TRBV21-1	TRBJ1-6	CASSHPGQPISSYNSPLHF	TGTGCCAGCAGCCATCCGGGACAGCCAATCTCGTCCTATAATTCACCCCTCCACTTT
once	TRBD2	TRBV27	TRBJ2-3	CASSPTTHASGEDTQYF	TGTGCCAGCAGTCCAACGACACATGCTAGCGGGGAAGATACGCAGTATTTT
-	TRBD2	TRBV2	TRBJ2-5	CASSVLAIQYF	TGTGCCAGCAGTGTACTAGCGATCCAGTACTTC
-	-	TRBV2	TRBJ2-3	CASTFPDTQYF	TGTGCCAGCACTTTCCCCGATACGCAGTATTTT
-	-	TRBV4-3	TRBJ1-2	CASSPYKGGNYGYTF	TGCGCCAGCAGCCCCTACAAAGGGGGTAACTATGGCTACACCTTC
-	TRBD2	TRBV5-5	TRBJ2-7	CASTAGDYEQYF	TGTGCCAGCACGGCGGGGGACTACGAGCAGTACTTC
-	TRBD1	TRBV19	TRBJ1-4	CASSRWDRGSEKLFF	TGTGCCAGTAGTAGATGGGACAGGGGAAGCGAAAAACTGTTTTTT
-	-	TRBV19	TRBJ2-1	CASRAGRNTEFF	TGTGCCAGTAGAGCCGGGAGAAACACCGAGTTCTTC
-	TRBD1	TRBV11-2	TRBJ1-2	CASSSGTGGAYGYTF	TGTGCCAGCAGCTCCGGGACAGGGGGCGCCTATGGCTACACCTTC
-	TRBD2	TRBV5-5	TRBJ2-3	CASSLELAGVSTDTQYF	TGTGCCAGCAGCTTGGAGCTAGCGGGAGTTAGCACAGATACGCAGTATTTT
-	-	TRBV27	TRBJ1-5	CASSSEANQPQHF	TGTGCCAGCAGTTCCGAAGCTAATCAGCCCCAGCATTTT
-	TRBD2	TRBV9	TRBJ2-1	CASSPGGGGRWNEQFF	TGTGCCAGCAGCCCTGGCGGGGGGGGCCGTTGGAATGAGCAGTTCTTC
once	-	TRBV27	TRBJ2-5	CASSLVQGVSETQYF	TGTGCCAGCAGTTTAGTCCAGGGTGTTTCGGAGACCCAGTACTTC
-	TRBD1	TRBV5-4	TRBJ1-4	CASRRDRDAANEKLFF	TGTGCCAGCAGACGGGACAGAGATGCAGCTAATGAAAAACTGTTTTTT
-	-	TRBV6-6	TRBJ2-7	CASSYDDSSYEQYF	TGTGCCAGCAGTTACGACGACAGCTCCTACGAGCAGTACTTC
-	TRBD1	TRBV28	TRBJ1-2	CASGQVPNYGYTF	TGTGCCAGTGGACAGGTCCCTAACTATGGCTACACCTTC
-	-	TRBV13	TRBJ2-7	CASSLTGTSWGGEQYF	TGTGCCAGCAGCCTAACCGGGACAAGCTGGGGTGGCGAGCAGTACTTC
-	-	TRBV30	TRBJ2-1	CAWRPQTSEQFF	TGTGCCTGGAGACCCCAGACTAGTGAGCAGTTCTTC
-	TRBD2	TRBV2	TRBJ2-7	CASRELLAGTYEQYF	TGTGCCAGCAGGGAATTACTAGCGGGGACCTACGAGCAGTACTTC
many	TRBD1	TRBV7-3	TRBJ1-1	CASSRDRGSEAFF	TGTGCCAGCAGCAGGGACAGGGGCTCTGAAGCTTTCTTT
once	TRBD1	TRBV28	TRBJ1-2	CASSYTTGAGYTF	TGTGCCAGCAGTTATACGACAGGGGCGGGCTACACCTTC
-	-	TRBV6-6	TRBJ1-3	CARPADRGGNTIYF	TGTGCCAGACCCGCGGACCGGGGGGGAAACACCATATATTTT
-	-	TRBV20-1	TRBJ2-5	CSATSVETQYF	TGCAGTGCTACTAGCGTGGAGACCCAGTACTTC
-	TRBD2	TRBV27	TRBJ2-1	CASGLVVLNEQFF	TGTGCCAGCGGACTAGTTGTTTTAAATGAGCAGTTCTTC
-	TRBD2	TRBV7-2	TRBJ2-5	CASSFGLGETQYF	TGTGCCAGCAGCTTCGGACTAGGGGAGACCCAGTACTTC
-	-	TRBV7-2	TRBJ2-1	CASSLAPSNEQFF	TGTGCCAGCAGCTTAGCCCCTAGCAATGAGCAGTTCTTC
-	-	TRBV9	TRBJ1-1	CASSEGTRMNTEAFF	TGTGCCAGCAGCGAGGGGACACGAATGAACACTGAAGCTTTCTTT
-	TRBD2	TRBV7-2	TRBJ2-1	CASSQRTSGPNEQFF	TGTGCCAGCAGCCAAAGGACTAGCGGGCCGAATGAGCAGTTCTTC
once	-	TRBV30	TRBJ1-1	CACLLWASENTEAFF	TGTGCCTGCTTATTGTGGGCGTCAGAGAACACTGAAGCTTTCTTT
-	-	TRBV7-6	TRBJ2-3	CASSLVGASTDTQYF	TGTGCCAGCAGCTTGGTGGGGGCTAGCACAGATACGCAGTATTTT
-	TRBD1	TRBV5-1	TRBJ1-4	CASSLGTAQEKLFF	TGCGCCAGCAGCCTCGGGACAGCCCAGGAAAAACTGTTTTTT
once	TRBD2	TRBV27	TRBJ2-1	CASSLVGLAFYNEQFF	TGTGCCAGCAGTTTAGTAGGACTAGCTTTTTACAATGAGCAGTTCTTC
-	TRBD1	TRBV5-8	TRBJ2-3	CASSGQRTSTDTQYF	TGTGCCAGTTCGGGACAGAGAACTAGCACAGATACGCAGTATTTT
once	-	TRBV5-6	TRBJ1-2	CASSRGSLYGYTF	TGTGCCAGCAGCAGAGGGAGCCTCTATGGCTACACCTTC
few	-	TRBV7-9	TRBJ1-6	CASSLDGGMSPLHF	TGTGCCAGCAGCTTAGACGGGGGAATGTCACCCCTCCACTTT
-	-	TRBV15	TRBJ1-5	CATSRLQGAINQPQHF	TGTGCCACCAGCAGACTACAGGGTGCAATCAATCAGCCCCAGCATTTT
once	-	TRBV7-9	TRBJ1-5	CASSQAGASNQPQHF	TGTGCCAGCAGCCAGGCGGGGGCAAGCAATCAGCCCCAGCATTTT
few	-	TRBV18	TRBJ1-5	CASSPGGAGQPQHF	TGTGCCAGCTCACCAGGAGGGGCCGGTCAGCCCCAGCATTTT
-	TRBD2	TRBV7-7	TRBJ2-5	CASSSGTSGIGQETQYF	TGTGCCAGCAGTAGTGGGACTAGCGGGATAGGTCAAGAGACCCAGTACTTC
-	TRBD1	TRBV5-8	TRBJ2-3	CASSSGQGPTDTQYF	TGTGCCAGCAGCTCAGGACAGGGGCCCACAGATACGCAGTATTTT
-	-	TRBV25-1	TRBJ2-5	CASSVQDSQETQYF	TGTGCCAGCAGTGTTCAGGACTCTCAAGAGACCCAGTACTTC
-	TRBD2	TRBV4-3	TRBJ2-5	CASSQDRAGLQETQYF	TGCGCCAGCAGCCAGGATAGAGCGGGACTTCAAGAGACCCAGTACTTC
-	TRBD2	TRBV29-1	TRBJ2-1	CSVERGGTSAYNEQFF	TGCAGCGTTGAACGGGGAGGGACTAGCGCCTACAATGAGCAGTTCTTC
-	TRBD2	TRBV11-3	TRBJ2-5	CASSLGGGQETQYF	TGTGCCAGCAGCTTAGGCGGGGGGCAAGAGACCCAGTACTTC
-	TRBD1	TRBV27	TRBJ2-7	CASSVSRDRVHEQYF	TGTGCCAGCAGTGTCTCCCGGGACAGGGTTCACGAGCAGTACTTC
-	-	TRBV6-1	TRBJ2-3	CASSEARGDTQYF	TGTGCCAGCAGTGAAGCTCGCGGGGATACGCAGTATTTT